The clone carrying this T cell receptor beta chain appeared many times. One end of the junction is discordant with germline, which a read error may explain. The data originate from a study of prognosis after radiotherapy for stage I lung cancer. The germline CDR1 and CDR2 sequences are SGHAT and FQDESV (reference sequence). CDR3 size: 15 residues. Genomic DNA was subjected to two-round multiplex PCR for amplification of TCR beta CDR3. Used in first-round PCR were primers specific to each TRBV and TRBJ gene. TCRdb independently ran MiXCR on the multiplex PCR reads; one entry per CDR3 protein. The sample lists roughly 38,000 distinct CDR3 sequences; approximately 25% were seen once.

The input for sequencing was PBMCs, taken before or after stereotactic body radiation therapy (not recorded which). The source is a donor aged 50 or older with non-small cell lung cancer. The chain links TRBV11-1 to TRBJ2-5; 12 nucleotides line up with TRBD2. The CDR3 loop reads CASSSRTSGAYRANF. CDR3 DNA: TGTGCCAGCAGCTCCCGGACTAGCGGGGCCTACCGGGCGAACTTC.